Below, 30 T cell receptor beta chains from the same sample are listed, as sequenced in a study of T cell responses to AZD1222 COVID-19 vaccine. Assay: immunoSEQ multiplex PCR; the TCRdb copy retains only in-frame clones and omits some. The sample lists around 99,000 clones; approximately 94% were seen once. The sample in question was peripheral blood, obtained on day 0 of AZD1222 vaccination. These TCRs come from an adult in good health.

The rearrangement links TRBV4-1 to TRBJ1-5, with D uncertain. CDR1 MGHRA and CDR2 YSYEKL come from the germline V gene. V was clipped by 0 bases and J by 9 bases, with 18 bases between them. The CDR3 consists of 16 residues. CDR3 loop: CASSQEQLGYRAPQHF. The DNA for the CDR3 is TGCGCCAGCAGCCAAGAGCAGTTGGGATACCGGGCGCCCCAGCATTTT.

This clone has only a few counts. The genes are TRBV10-3 and TRBJ1-2; maybe TRBD1 (5 bases). Per the germline V gene, CDR1 is ENHRY and CDR2 is SYGVKD. V gave up 10 bases and J gave up 2 bases, with 17 bases separating them. CDR3 length: 14 amino acids. CDR3 coding DNA: TGTGCCACCTACCCAGGGCGGGACAACTATGGCTACACCTTC. This gives the protein CATYPGRDNYGYTF.

J is TRBJ2-2 and V is TRBV7-9; D assignment may be TRBD1 or TRBD2 (5 bases each). The CDR3 loop spans 15 amino acids. V was trimmed by 6 bases and J by 3 bases, leaving 14 bases between them. The germline V gene encodes CDR1 SEHNR and CDR2 FQNEAQ (reference sequence). CDR3 DNA: TGTGCCAGCAGTCCCTCGGGGCCGCACACCGGGGAGCTGTTTTTT. Translated, it gives CASSPSGPHTGELFF.

This rearrangement joins TRBV11-1 to TRBJ2-3; no clear D. This CDR3 is 16 amino acids long. V lost 1 base and J 1 base, leaving 12 bases between the germline ends. Germline CDR1 is SGHAT and CDR2 is FQDESV (reference sequence). This CDR3 is CASSLVGGAGTDTQYF. The CDR3 DNA follows: TGTGCCAGCAGCTTAGTCGGCGGTGCGGGCACAGATACGCAGTATTTT.

The table lists this clone with a few counts. V and J are TRBV6-5 and TRBJ1-2; D unresolved. This CDR3 is built from 13 residues. Trimming pared 7 bases from V and 6 bases from J, leaving 15 bases between. Per germline, CDR1 MNHEY and CDR2 SVGAGI. CDR3: CASKVAAGDGYTF. The CDR3 DNA reads TGTGCCAGCAAAGTGGCAGCCGGTGATGGCTACACCTTC.

The V gene is TRBV5-5, the J gene TRBJ2-7; no definite D call. This CDR3 contains 14 residues. CDR1 SGHKS and CDR2 YYEKEE come from the germline V gene (reference sequence). Trimming cost V 0 bases and J 0 bases, with 7 bases left between them. As DNA, the CDR3 is TGTGCCAGCAGCTTGGAGTCCGCCTCCTACGAGCAGTACTTC. This encodes CASSLESASYEQYF.

V usage is TRBV2 and J usage is TRBJ2-1; D may be TRBD1 or TRBD2 (5 bases each). Germline V lookup: CDR1 SNHLY, CDR2 FYNNEI. Between the trimmed V and J ends, which lost 5 bases and 10 bases, there was a span of 9 bases. The CDR3 runs to 11 residues. CDR3 coding DNA: TGTGCCAGCAGTCCGGGGCCAGAGCAGTTCTTC. Translating it yields CASSPGPEQFF.

This rearrangement joins TRBV19 to TRBJ2-1, with 7 bases lining up with TRBD2. Trimming cost V 10 bases and J 0 bases; bases outside gene matches: 9. The CDR3 extends over 15 amino acids. Germline lookup yields CDR1 LNHDA and CDR2 SQIVND (reference sequence). The CDR3 is CATLPRGSSYNEQFF. The CDR3 bases are TGTGCCACTCTCCCCCGCGGGAGCTCCTACAATGAGCAGTTCTTC.

Only one count was recorded for this clone. Other nucleotide sequences from this sample produce the same CDR3. This sequence joins TRBV4-2 and TRBJ1-1; D is possibly TRBD1 (5 bases). Deletions cut 0 bases from V and 0 bases from J, with 8 bases between. The CDR3 extends over 15 amino acids. Germline CDR1 is LGHNA and CDR2 is YNFKEQ. The CDR3 coding sequence is TGTGCCAGCAGCCAAGATACAGGTCTGAACACTGAAGCTTTCTTT. This encodes CASSQDTGLNTEAFF.

V usage is TRBV12-3 or TRBV12-4 and J usage is TRBJ2-2; no reliable D call. V lost 6 bases and J lost 3, with 5 bases in between. This CDR3 spans 12 amino acids. The CDR3 coding sequence is TGTGCCAGCAGAACTGACACCGGGGAGCTGTTTTTT. Translation: CASRTDTGELFF.

This clone was recorded once. The chain employs TRBV5-4 and TRBJ1-2; TRBD1 might be the D (5 bases). The CDR3 spans 15 residues. V was clipped by 4 bases and J by 4 bases, with 17 bases between them. Germline V gene data show CDR1 as SGHNT and CDR2 as YYREEE (reference sequence). The CDR3, as DNA: TGTGCCAGCAGCCCACCCGGGCAGGGAGTCTATGGCTACACCTTC. Its protein product is CASSPPGQGVYGYTF.

The chain has TRBV9 and TRBJ1-4; 7 nucleotides agree with TRBD1. The CDR3 runs to 15 residues. With V trimmed by 4 bases and J by 8 bases, 11 bases remained unmatched. In germline, CDR1 is SGDLS, CDR2 YYNGEE. CDR3 DNA sequence: TGTGCCAGCAGCACCGGGGAGGGGGGACAGGAAAAACTGTTTTTT. Its protein product is CASSTGEGGQEKLFF. The entire variable domain, with the rest obtained from reference TRBV9 and TRBJ1-4, is as follows: DSGVTQTPKHLITATGQRVTLRCSPRSGDLSVYWYQQSLDQGLQFLIQYYNGEERAKGNILERFSAQQFPDLHSELNLSSLELGDSALYFCASSTGEGGQEKLFFGSGTQLSVL.

This clone was counted only a few times. The chain employs TRBV7-9 and TRBJ1-1, with D unclear. The germline V and J ends were trimmed by 1 base and 0 bases, with 9 bases remaining between them. Germline CDR1 and CDR2: SEHNR and FQNEAQ (reference sequence). The CDR3 consists of 15 residues. The CDR3 is CASSLVRRLNTEAFF. CDR3 DNA sequence: TGTGCCAGCAGCTTAGTCCGCAGGCTGAACACTGAAGCTTTCTTT.

V usage is TRBV5-1 and J usage is TRBJ1-2, with TRBD1 identical over 7 bases. CDR3 length equals 14 residues. V was pared by 5 bases and J by 7 bases, with 11 bases of the junction left unmatched. Looked up from germline, CDR1 is SGHRS and CDR2 is YFSETQ. The CDR3 spells CASRDDRAVGGYTF. CDR3 sequence (DNA): TGCGCCAGCAGGGACGACAGGGCAGTAGGTGGCTACACCTTC.

This chain links TRBV4-1 with TRBJ2-7; possible D gene TRBD2, 7 bases. The CDR3 sequence is 17 residues long. Trimming left V 3 bases short and J 4 bases short, with 22 bases between. Germline CDR1 MGHRA, CDR2 YSYEKL. The CDR3 here is CASSQRGNPGLPYEQYF. As DNA, the CDR3 is TGCGCCAGCAGCCAGAGGGGGAATCCGGGACTACCATACGAGCAGTACTTC.

CDR3 sequence (DNA): TGCGCCAGCAGCCTCCAAAAGGGGGGGCGAGGTGGCTACACCTTC. As protein: CASSLQKGGRGGYTF. The chain couples TRBV4-3 to TRBJ1-2, with D perhaps matching TRBD1 (6 bases). V lost 4 bases, J lost 7 bases, and 19 bases lay in between. Germline-derived CDR1 and CDR2 are LGHNA and YSLEER. This CDR3 has 15 residues.

The chain has TRBV5-6 and TRBJ1-2; 10 bases line up with TRBD1. The germline V gene has CDR1 SGHDT and CDR2 YYEEEE. The CDR3 totals 15 residues. V lost 2 bases and J lost 1; bases outside the gene matches: 2. This chain's CDR3 is CASSFRDRGNYGYTF. CDR3 in DNA: TGTGCCAGCAGCTTCCGGGACAGGGGTAACTATGGCTACACCTTC.

This clone was detected only once. The chain combines TRBV6-5 with TRBJ2-7; D is perhaps TRBD2 (6 bases). V dropped 5 bases and J dropped 2 bases, with 13 bases sitting between them. CDR1 MNHEY and CDR2 SVGAGI come from the germline V gene. The CDR3 extends over 14 amino acids. The CDR3 sequence is CASSPGGATYEQYF. Here the CDR3 DNA reads TGTGCCAGCAGTCCCGGGGGAGCTACCTACGAGCAGTACTTC.

The table lists this clone with a count of one. This chain joins TRBV7-8 and TRBJ2-7; 7 bases align to TRBD1. Germline CDR1 and CDR2: SGHVS and FQNEAQ. V shed 3 bases and J 1 base; nucleotides not matched to a gene: 9. This CDR3 has 16 residues. CDR3 amino acids: CASSFPGQSSSYEQYF. The CDR3 DNA reads as TGTGCCAGCAGCTTCCCGGGACAGTCGAGTTCCTACGAGCAGTACTTC.

V usage is TRBV19 and J usage is TRBJ1-5, with TRBD1 matching 10 bases. Trimming at V came to 2 bases and at J to 3 bases, leaving 4 bases not matched to a gene. This CDR3 contains 16 residues. The V gene's germline CDR1 is LNHDA and CDR2 SQIVND (reference sequence). Written as DNA, the CDR3 is TGTGCCAGTAGTATACCGGGACAGGGGTACAATCAGCCCCAGCATTTT. It translates to CASSIPGQGYNQPQHF.

This chain joins TRBV5-4 and TRBJ2-2; no clear D gene. Trimming left V 4 bases short and J 2 bases short, with 9 bases between. In germline, CDR1 is SGHNT, CDR2 YYREEE (reference sequence). The CDR3 runs to 14 residues. The CDR3 coding sequence is TGTGCCAGCAGCCCCCCCAGAAACACCGGGGAGCTGTTTTTT. It translates to CASSPPRNTGELFF.

The chain uses TRBV4-1 and TRBJ1-5, with D uncertain. Deletions cut 4 bases from V and 1 base from J, with 11 bases between. This CDR3 has 15 amino acids. Germline assignment: CDR1 MGHRA and CDR2 YSYEKL. The CDR3 nucleotides read TGCGCCAGCAGCCCTTTCGCGGGCAGCAATCAGCCCCAGCATTTT. It codes for CASSPFAGSNQPQHF.

The rearrangement links TRBV5-1 to TRBJ2-1; 10 bases match TRBD2. Germline-derived CDR1 and CDR2 are SGHRS and YFSETQ. The CDR3 loop spans 14 amino acids. J lost 7 bases, V lost 4 bases, and 5 bases had no gene match. The CDR3 nucleotides are TGCGCCAGCAGCACCACTAGCGGGGTAAATGAGCAGTTCTTC. Translated, it gives CASSTTSGVNEQFF.

The gene calls are TRBV19 and TRBJ1-5; 7 bases align to TRBD1. This CDR3 has 17 residues. Germline lookup yields CDR1 LNHDA and CDR2 SQIVND (reference sequence). Trimming cost V 3 bases and J 1 base; bases outside gene matches: 9. This CDR3 reads CASSIRVSGQSNQPQHF. CDR3 DNA: TGTGCCAGTAGTATTCGGGTCTCGGGACAGAGCAATCAGCCCCAGCATTTT.

This clone occurred once. The DNA for the CDR3 is TGTGCCAGTTTCCGGACAGCCTATGGCTACACCTTC. Translation: CASFRTAYGYTF. The V and J genes are TRBV19 and TRBJ1-2; weak D call: TRBD1 (6 bases). The CDR3 extends over 12 amino acids. Germline assignment: CDR1 LNHDA and CDR2 SQIVND (reference sequence). V was trimmed by 8 bases and J by 4 bases, leaving 11 bases between them. The whole variable domain, remainder taken from reference TRBV19 and TRBJ1-2, is DGGITQSPKYLFRKEGQNVTLSCEQNLNHDAMYWYRQDPGQGLRLIYYSQIVNDFQKGDIAEGYSVSREKKESFPLTVTSAQKNPTAFYLCASFRTAYGYTFGSGTRLTVV.

This clone was seen more than once but under ten times. The V and J genes are TRBV12-3 or TRBV12-4 and TRBJ1-5; D not resolved. This CDR3 is built from 12 residues. Between the trimmed V and J ends, which lost 3 bases and 6 bases, there was a span of 6 bases. CDR3 protein: CASSFRRQPQHF. The CDR3 DNA reads as TGTGCCAGCAGTTTTCGGCGTCAGCCCCAGCATTTT.

The chain carries TRBV28 and TRBJ2-7; D is ambiguous. V lost 3 bases to trimming and J lost 4 bases, with 10 bases between them. CDR1 is MDHEN, CDR2 SYDVKM, per germline. The CDR3 is made up of 13 amino acids. The DNA of the CDR3 is TGTGCCAGCAGTTTGGGCAGGCGATACGAGCAGTACTTC. It specifies CASSLGRRYEQYF.

The chain recombines TRBV27 with TRBJ2-3; 8 bases fit TRBD1. The CDR3 length is 15 residues. Trimming removed 5 bases from V and 6 bases from J; junction bases left unmatched: 10. The germline V gene has CDR1 MNHEY and CDR2 SMNVEV (reference sequence). The CDR3 DNA follows: TGTGCCAGCAGTGTACGACAGGGGAGGAGGGATACGCAGTATTTT. It codes for CASSVRQGRRDTQYF.

The chain combines TRBV21-1 with TRBJ2-7; TRBD2 is taken as the D call from the table, unchecked against the DNA. TRBV21-1 constitutes a pseudogene. The CDR3 is 14 amino acids. Here the CDR3 reads CASGDLAGEVEQYF. The CDR3 nucleotides read TGTGCCAGCGGAGACCTAGCGGGAGAGGTCGAGCAGTACTTC.

V and J are TRBV3-1 (or the pseudogene TRBV3-2) and TRBJ1-2, with D maybe TRBD1 (6 bases). Germline V lookup: CDR1 LGHDT, CDR2 YNNKEL (reference sequence). The V end was cut by 4 bases, the J end by 5 bases, with 17 bases between. The length of the CDR3 is 15 residues. CDR3 nucleotides: TGTGCCAGCAGCCGGTCGGGTTCAGGGGAGTATGGCTACACCTTC. Its protein is CASSRSGSGEYGYTF.